The 4 T cell receptor beta chains reported below all come from one sample, sequenced in a study of blood T cell repertoires in COVID-19. Some clones are missing from TCRdb's copy, which holds only in-frame ones; the method was immunoSEQ multiplex PCR. The sample lists about 72,000 clones; about 89% were seen once. Sequenced material: peripheral blood. The receptors derive from a woman in her sixties with acute or convalescent COVID-19.

The chain links TRBV5-1 to TRBJ2-1, with 7 bases lining up with TRBD1. The germline gives CDR1 SGHRS, CDR2 YFSETQ. The CDR3 sequence is 14 residues long. The V gene end was trimmed by 3 bases and the J gene end by 5 bases; junction bases not matched to a gene: 5. The CDR3 sequence is CASSWSGTDNEQFF. The CDR3 nucleotides are TGCGCCAGCAGCTGGAGTGGGACAGACAATGAGCAGTTCTTC.

CDR3 loop: CAWSSPRDRGTHEQYF. The CDR3, as DNA: TGTGCCTGGAGTTCCCCTAGGGACAGGGGGACCCACGAGCAGTACTTC. The rearrangement uses TRBV30 and TRBJ2-7; TRBD1 matches 11 bases. The CDR3 extends over 16 amino acids. Trimming at V came to 2 bases and at J to 5 bases, leaving 11 bases not matched to a gene. Germline V lookup: CDR1 GTSNPN, CDR2 SVGIG (reference sequence).

V usage is TRBV19 and J usage is TRBJ2-5; 11 positions agree with TRBD1. This CDR3 is 13 amino acids long. Per germline, CDR1 LNHDA and CDR2 SQIVND (reference sequence). The J segment lost 7 bases and the V segment lost 5 bases, leaving 3 bases of the junction unmatched. CDR3 sequence (DNA): TGTGCCAGTAGTGAGGGACAGGGGGGGACCCAGTACTTC. Amino acid sequence: CASSEGQGGTQYF.

The genes are TRBV27 and TRBJ2-3, with D perhaps TRBD1 (8 bases). Germline CDR1 and CDR2: MNHEY and SMNVEV (reference sequence). Trimming cost V 5 bases and J 2 bases, with 20 bases left between them. CDR3 length equals 17 residues. The CDR3 protein is CASSTGQGGRYTDTQYF. Written as DNA, the CDR3 is TGTGCCAGCAGTACCGGACAGGGAGGGAGGTACACAGATACGCAGTATTTT.